This is a list of T cell receptor beta chains from one sample in a study of CD8 T cells in Susac syndrome. MiXCR, applied by TCRdb to the immunoSEQ multiplex PCR reads, yields one record per CDR3 protein. The data hold about 180,000 distinct CDR3 sequences, with approximately 94% observed a single time. Sequencing was done on a sample of CD4+ T cells from PBMCs. Every receptor here comes from a human donor with multiple sclerosis. The CDR3 runs from the conserved cysteine through the conserved F or W. Each record gives: J gene, D gene, clone size, V gene, CDR3 DNA, CDR3 protein. The D gene is left open where the match is weak. Clone size is stated in some rows and not others, as once, few, many or a class when expanded.

J gene: TRBJ2-3; D gene: -; clone size: -; V gene: TRBV15; CDR3 DNA: TGTGCCACCAGCAGAGGAGGGCTAGCCGACCCGTATTTT; CDR3 protein: CATSRGGLADPYF
J gene: TRBJ2-3; D gene: -; clone size: -; V gene: TRBV20-1; CDR3 DNA: TGCAGTGCTACGAATAGACAGGAAAGCACAGATACGCAGTATTTT; CDR3 protein: CSATNRQESTDTQYF
J gene: TRBJ2-7; D gene: TRBD1; clone size: -; V gene: TRBV6-1; CDR3 DNA: TGTGCCAGCAGTCCAGGGGGCAGCTCCTACGAGCAGTACTTC; CDR3 protein: CASSPGGSSYEQYF
J gene: TRBJ2-1; D gene: -; clone size: once; V gene: TRBV6-6; CDR3 DNA: TGTGCCAGCACCATACCTCGAGGAGACAATGAGCAGTTCTTC; CDR3 protein: CASTIPRGDNEQFF
J gene: TRBJ2-1; D gene: -; clone size: -; V gene: TRBV20-1; CDR3 DNA: TGCAGTGCTGCCCGTTTGTACAATGAGCAGTTCTTC; CDR3 protein: CSAARLYNEQFF
J gene: TRBJ1-2; D gene: -; clone size: -; V gene: TRBV15; CDR3 DNA: TGTGCCACCAGCAGAGATTCGGCCAGGGTACAAGGCTATGGCTACACCTTC; CDR3 protein: CATSRDSARVQGYGYTF
J gene: TRBJ2-3; D gene: -; clone size: -; V gene: TRBV29-1; CDR3 DNA: TGCAGCGTGGAGACCGGATTCACAGATACGCAGTATTTT; CDR3 protein: CSVETGFTDTQYF
J gene: TRBJ1-2; D gene: -; clone size: -; V gene: TRBV30; CDR3 DNA: TGTGCCTGGACGACAGTCTACCCCTATGGCTACACCTTC; CDR3 protein: CAWTTVYPYGYTF
J gene: TRBJ2-7; D gene: -; clone size: -; V gene: TRBV7-2; CDR3 DNA: TGTGCCAGCAGCTTAGGACCACAGGACTACTACGAGCAGTACTTC; CDR3 protein: CASSLGPQDYYEQYF
J gene: TRBJ2-7; D gene: -; clone size: -; V gene: TRBV12-5; CDR3 DNA: TGTGCTAGTGAAGACGAGCAGTACTTC; CDR3 protein: CASEDEQYF
J gene: TRBJ1-1; D gene: -; clone size: -; V gene: TRBV2; CDR3 DNA: TGTGCCAGCAGTGAAGCGCTGGGAGCAAACACTGAAGCTTTCTTT; CDR3 protein: CASSEALGANTEAFF